The 11 T cell receptor beta chains listed next were all sequenced from one sample in a study of CD4 T cells in relation to SARS-CoV-2 and coronaviruses. The unexposed donors gave CD4+ T cells in about 2011-2018, prior to COVID-19. TCRdb keeps only in-frame clones here, not all; method: immunoSEQ multiplex PCR. The table lists around 62,000 clones, less than 95% of them singletons. Sequences were obtained from naive CD4+ T cells from PBMCs. Stated subset: naive CD4+ T cells isolated by negative enrichment. The receptors were gathered from a human donor in good health.

This clone was seen once. This chain joins TRBV12-3 or TRBV12-4 and TRBJ2-1; 7 nucleotides align to TRBD2. The CDR3 length is 11 residues. J was trimmed by 13 bases and V by 8 bases; bases with no gene match: 8. The CDR3: CASRSAGDQFF. CDR3 in DNA: TGTGCCAGCCGGAGTGCGGGAGATCAGTTCTTC.

This chain uses TRBV5-8 with TRBJ1-5, with a tentative D call TRBD1 (5 bases). The CDR3 has 15 amino acids. Germline V gene data show CDR1 as SGHTS and CDR2 as YDEGEE. The V end lost 2 bases, the J end lost 1 base, and 10 bases lay between the germline ends. CDR3 region: CASSFDGASNQPQHF. In DNA form, the CDR3 reads TGTGCCAGCAGCTTCGACGGGGCGAGCAATCAGCCCCAGCATTTT.

The chain is built from TRBV5-4 and TRBJ2-2; 11 positions match TRBD2. J was trimmed by 2 bases and V by 4 bases; bases with no gene match: 4. Germline CDR1 SGHNT, CDR2 YYREEE (reference sequence). The CDR3 loop spans 16 amino acids. The CDR3, as DNA: TGTGCCAGCAGCAAGGGGACTAGCGGTAACACCGGGGAGCTGTTTTTT. Encoded protein: CASSKGTSGNTGELFF.

This chain joins TRBV5-1 and TRBJ2-5, with D tentatively TRBD1 (5 bases). The CDR3 consists of 18 residues. The germline gives CDR1 SGHRS, CDR2 YFSETQ. V was pared by 4 bases and J by 0 bases, with 22 bases between. Written as DNA, the CDR3 is TGCGCCAGCAGCCCCAGGGTCGGGCGTGCCAGTTACCAAGAGACCCAGTACTTC. Protein product: CASSPRVGRASYQETQYF.

The V gene is TRBV27, the J gene TRBJ2-7; 11 bases agree with TRBD2. The trim removed 2 bases at V and 4 bases at J, leaving 4 bases unmatched. This CDR3 is 15 amino acids long. From germline, CDR1 is MNHEY and CDR2 SMNVEV (reference sequence). The CDR3 spells CASSLLTSGNYEQYF. The CDR3 nucleotides are TGTGCCAGCAGTTTACTGACTAGCGGGAATTACGAGCAGTACTTC.

The gene calls are TRBV7-3 and TRBJ1-1; D is perhaps TRBD1 (5 bases). V was cut by 1 base and J by 8 bases, with 11 bases left in between. The CDR3 extends over 13 amino acids. CDR1 and CDR2 (germline): SGHTA, FQGTGA. The DNA for the CDR3 is TGTGCCAGCAGCTTAATTCAGGGTGGAGAAGCTTTCTTT. Protein: CASSLIQGGEAFF.

The chain employs TRBV2 and TRBJ2-2, with D perhaps TRBD2 (5 bases). V shed 7 bases and J shed 2 bases, with 14 bases lying between them. The CDR3 is 15 amino acids. Germline CDR1 and CDR2: SNHLY and FYNNEI. The CDR3 DNA sequence: TGTGCCAGCAACGAAAGACGGACTAACACCGGGGAGCTGTTTTTT. Translated, it gives CASNERRTNTGELFF. The variable domain in full, with the rest retrieved from reference TRBV2 and TRBJ2-2, is EPEVTQTPSHQVTQMGQEVILRCVPISNHLYFYWYRQILGQKVEFLVSFYNNEISEKSEIFDDQFSVERPDGSNFTLKIRSTKLEDSAMYFCASNERRTNTGELFFGEGSRLTVL.

This clone was picked up one time. The genes are TRBV3-1 (or the pseudogene TRBV3-2) and TRBJ1-2; no clear D gene. V lost 6 bases and J 2 bases, leaving 7 bases between the germline ends. This CDR3 comprises 12 residues. Germline CDR1 and CDR2: LGHDT and YNNKEL (reference sequence). CDR3 sequence: CASSRGNYGYTF. The CDR3 DNA reads TGTGCCAGCAGTCGAGGGAACTATGGCTACACCTTC.

The genes are TRBV5-1 and TRBJ2-3, with TRBD2 matching over 10 bases. Germline V gives CDR1 SGHRS, CDR2 YFSETQ. With 5 bases clipped from V and 4 bases from J, the junction kept 7 bases outside the gene matches. This CDR3 contains 15 residues. CDR3 in amino acids: CASRASGSVPDTQYF. CDR3 nucleotide sequence: TGCGCCAGCAGGGCTAGCGGGAGCGTCCCAGATACGCAGTATTTT. The full variable domain, with the rest looked up from reference TRBV5-1 and TRBJ2-3, is KAGVTQTPRYLIKTRGQQVTLSCSPISGHRSVSWYQQTPGQGLQFLFEYFSETQRNKGNFPGRFSGRQFSNSRSEMNVSTLELGDSALYLCASRASGSVPDTQYFGPGTRLTVL.

The chain recombines TRBV10-3 with TRBJ2-7, with D perhaps matching TRBD1 (7 bases). This CDR3 is 14 amino acids long. Deletions cut 0 bases from V and 5 bases from J, with 11 bases between. Germline CDR1 and CDR2: ENHRY and SYGVKD. In nucleotides, the CDR3 is TGTGCCATCAGTGAGTCGACAGGGAGGAACGAGCAGTACTTC. It translates to CAISESTGRNEQYF.

The J gene is TRBJ1-3, the V gene TRBV18; D gene unclear. The CDR3 consists of 15 residues. Between the trimmed V and J ends, which lost 5 bases and 1 base, there was a span of 12 bases. CDR1 is KGHSH and CDR2 is LQKENI in the germline V gene. The CDR3 loop reads CASSKRTVSGNTIYF. In DNA form, the CDR3 reads TGTGCCAGCTCAAAGAGGACGGTTTCTGGAAACACCATATATTTT.